This record concerns one TCR beta chain sequence. Its antigen is currently unknown. The germline gives CDR1 MNHEY, CDR2 SVGAGI. CDR3 length: 13 residues. V trimming: 7 bases; J trimming: 4 bases; junction bases outside the gene matches: 4. This specimen belongs to a study of T cell responses to AZD1222 COVID-19 vaccine. The method was immunoSEQ multiplex PCR; TCRdb's version includes in-frame clones alone and lacks a portion of them. This repertoire shows approximately 80,000 clones, 70% to 90% found once; its top ten account for around 3.5%. Whole-study findings and limits: Researchers report vaccine-associated CD4 TCRs spanning spike, with dominance at 160-218 and 743-854. Of the AZD1222 recipients, only six were seropositive at baseline.

The V call is TRBV6-5, the J call TRBJ1-1; 9 bases map to TRBD1. The specimen comprised peripheral blood, sampled 28 days after the second AZD1222 dose. This clonotype was sampled from an adult who received the AZD1222 COVID-19 vaccine. CDR3 sequence (DNA): TGTGCCAGCATTGTGACAGGGGGCACTGAAGCTTTCTTT. This gives the protein CASIVTGGTEAFF.